This T cell receptor (beta chain) was documented in a study of T cell responses to AZD1222 COVID-19 vaccine. General study results and limits: Once two AZD1222 doses were given, Spike-specific TCR breadth and depth went up. Reportedly, close to half of spike-specific TCRs are directed against unmutated variant regions.

Using immunoSEQ multiplex PCR, the repertoire was profiled, and TCRdb retains in-frame clones only, with some absent. In the table there are 90,000 to 95,000 clones, just over 90% of which are singletons. As to this clone: Its matching antigen is unknown.

This CDR3 comprises 13 residues. Trimming left V 5 bases short and J 0 bases short, with 4 bases between. The receptor was isolated from an adult in good health. The gene calls are TRBV12-3 or TRBV12-4 and TRBJ1-4; no clear D gene. The sequences come from peripheral blood, collected on day 0 of AZD1222 vaccination. The CDR3 spells CASSLATNEKLFF. Written as DNA, the CDR3 is TGTGCCAGCAGTCTGGCAACTAATGAAAAACTGTTTTTT.